This TCR beta chain was profiled in a study of blood T cell repertoires in COVID-19 (dated by TCRdb to the early 2020s). Concerning the study at large: Collaborator samples came from the United States, Italy and Spain and covered acute and convalescent phases of COVID-19. Samples came from the ongoing ImmuneRACE study (first 160 participants) plus 1,254 subjects from 6 global collaborators. The repertoires were released in a freely available public database meant as a resource for research on the immune response to SARS-CoV-2. The prospective study material was composed of cDNA or gDNA derived from T cells, B-cell-depleted T cells, or PBMCs. Nearly every sample came with metadata listing a de-identified subject ID, COVID-19 status, age in years and sex. HLA class I and class II types, where available, came from metadata supplied by the sample provider rather than from assay-based typing. Deeply sampled blood TCRbeta repertoires from subjects exposed to, actively infected with, or recovered from COVID-19 were included in the dataset.

Another Seattle source contributed samples from volunteer blood donors who had recovered from COVID-19. Whole blood was collected in K2EDTA tubes by collaborating institutions according to the institutions' own protocols. For TCRbeta analysis, collaborators shipped samples as frozen whole blood, isolated PBMCs, or DNA extracted from either of those sample types. This clone was observed a single time. Its antigen remains undetermined. Base quality data are lacking; no much larger clone is found one base away. TCRbeta CDR3 regions were amplified from genomic DNA using the immunoSEQ Assay, a bias-controlled multiplex PCR. As for the original processing: Within the assay, amplification of reference gene primers was used to estimate how many nucleated cells each sample contained. To quantify the absolute abundance of each unique TCRbeta CDR3 rearrangement, sequence reads were collapsed and filtered. For each sample, productive Simpson clonality was calculated as the square root of Simpson's diversity index over productive rearrangements. Sourced from immuneACCESS, this table was stored by TCRdb with only in-frame sequences that have V and J called. A share of the clones is absent; for the studies checked, an unresolved V gene accounts for under half, and the remainder has no known explanation. From that table come the V and J calls and clone size; the DNA was used to work out D and trimming. The sample has around 150,000 clones on record, more than 75% of them singletons. The ten most abundant clones make up about 10% of the sample.

The germline V gene sets CDR1 to SGHRS and CDR2 to YFSETQ. For this chain, trimming is 2 bases at the V end and 5 bases at the J end, and the number of junction bases without a gene match is 10. The CDR3, from cysteine to phenylalanine, totals 17 residues. Only the CDR3 portion is preserved as DNA: 51 bases, with reading frame beginning at the first base. Summary of the overall study and its limitations: Clinical and demographic metadata were provided uncurated, with the amount varying by source and participant.

This TCR was sampled from a man aged 60 to 75 who had recovered from COVID-19. Specimen: peripheral blood. The V and J genes are TRBV5-1 and TRBJ2-2, with 9 bases aligning to TRBD2. The DNA sequence is as follows: TGCGCCAGCAGCTTTACCGAGGCTAGCGGGGTGACCGGGGAGCTGTTTTTT. The resulting protein is CASSFTEASGVTGELFF.